This T cell receptor beta chain was recorded in a study of T cell repertoires in cytomegalovirus infection. Broader study findings: The cumulative frequency of public TCR beta families identified carriers of CMV plus the relevant HLA.

There are a few counts of this clonotype. Its target is not known. The CDR3 runs 14 residues. Germline-derived CDR1 and CDR2 are MNHEY and SVGAGI. The V and J ends lost 0 bases and 6 bases respectively, with 11 bases between them. Each CDR3 protein gets one entry after TCRdb re-called the reads with MiXCR. Of about 920,000 distinct CDR3 sequences listed, approximately 30% are singletons. The V and J genes are TRBV6-5 and TRBJ1-2; possibly TRBD1 for D (5 bases). This receptor was obtained from a human donor in good health (CMV status not recorded). Some clones in this sample may be carry-over from other donors' samples. The sequenced sample was cultured CD8+ T cells from PBMCs, obtained from culture after CMV antigen stimulation. The CDR3 here is CASSYSVKGNGYTF. CDR3 DNA sequence: TGTGCCAGCAGTTACTCGGTGAAGGGGAATGGCTACACCTTC.